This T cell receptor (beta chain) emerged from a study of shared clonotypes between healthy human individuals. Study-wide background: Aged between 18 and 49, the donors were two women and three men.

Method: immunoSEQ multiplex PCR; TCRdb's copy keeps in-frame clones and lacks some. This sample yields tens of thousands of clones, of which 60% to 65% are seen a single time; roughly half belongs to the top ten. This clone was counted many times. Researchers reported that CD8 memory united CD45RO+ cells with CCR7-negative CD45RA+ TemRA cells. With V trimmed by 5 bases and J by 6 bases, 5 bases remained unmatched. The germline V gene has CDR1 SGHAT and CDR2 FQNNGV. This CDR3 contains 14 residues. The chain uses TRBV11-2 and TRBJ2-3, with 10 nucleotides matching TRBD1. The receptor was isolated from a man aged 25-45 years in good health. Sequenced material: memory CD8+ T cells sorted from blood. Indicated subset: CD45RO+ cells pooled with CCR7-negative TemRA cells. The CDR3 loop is CASSHLDRGDTQYF. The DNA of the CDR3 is TGTGCCAGCAGCCATTTGGACAGGGGGGATACGCAGTATTTT.